There are a few counts of the clone carrying this TCR beta chain. The antigen remains unidentified. This sample is drawn from a study of T cell repertoires in cytomegalovirus infection. Study-wide background: TCR beta signatures that were public indicated CMV infection and matching HLA type. Overall study results and limits: Within the response measured ex vivo, HLA-C-restricted CMV-specific TCR beta clonotypes were dominant. Public TCR beta family frequency separated CMV-and-HLA carriers, including in an independent cohort.

TCRdb reprocessed the reads via MiXCR and lists one record per CDR3 protein. The sample shows about 360,000 distinct CDR3 sequences, around 18% of them seen only once. The TCR was taken from a human donor in good health (CMV status not recorded). Some clones in this sample may be carry-over from other donors' samples. The specimen sequenced was PBMCs.

The CDR3 protein is CASSFTGAPQETQYF. As DNA, the CDR3 is TGCGCCAGCAGCTTCACTGGGGCGCCCCAAGAGACCCAGTACTTC. The genes are TRBV5-1 and TRBJ2-5, with D possibly being TRBD1 (5 bases). Germline assignment: CDR1 SGHRS and CDR2 YFSETQ. V was pared by 2 bases and J by 1 base, with 12 bases between. The CDR3 consists of 15 residues.